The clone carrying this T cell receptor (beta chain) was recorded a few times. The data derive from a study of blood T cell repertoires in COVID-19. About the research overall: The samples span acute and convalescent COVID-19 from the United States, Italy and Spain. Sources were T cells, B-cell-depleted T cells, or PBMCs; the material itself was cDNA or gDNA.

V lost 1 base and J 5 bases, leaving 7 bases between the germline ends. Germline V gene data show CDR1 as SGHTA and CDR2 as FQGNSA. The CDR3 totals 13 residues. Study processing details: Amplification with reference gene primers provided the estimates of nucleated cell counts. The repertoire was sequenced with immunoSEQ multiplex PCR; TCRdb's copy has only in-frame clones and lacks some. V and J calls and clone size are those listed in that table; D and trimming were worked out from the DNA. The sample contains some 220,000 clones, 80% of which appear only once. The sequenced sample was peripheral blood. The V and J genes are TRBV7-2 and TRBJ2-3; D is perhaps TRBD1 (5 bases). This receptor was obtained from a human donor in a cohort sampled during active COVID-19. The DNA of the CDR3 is TGTGCCAGCAGCTTAGTGGGGCGAGATACGCAGTATTTT. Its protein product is CASSLVGRDTQYF. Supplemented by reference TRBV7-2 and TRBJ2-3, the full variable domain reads GAGVSQSPSNKVTEKGKDVELRCDPISGHTALYWYRQSLGQGLEFLIYFQGNSAPDKSGLPSDRFSAERTGGSVSTLTIQRTQQEDSAVYLCASSLVGRDTQYFGPGTRLTVL.